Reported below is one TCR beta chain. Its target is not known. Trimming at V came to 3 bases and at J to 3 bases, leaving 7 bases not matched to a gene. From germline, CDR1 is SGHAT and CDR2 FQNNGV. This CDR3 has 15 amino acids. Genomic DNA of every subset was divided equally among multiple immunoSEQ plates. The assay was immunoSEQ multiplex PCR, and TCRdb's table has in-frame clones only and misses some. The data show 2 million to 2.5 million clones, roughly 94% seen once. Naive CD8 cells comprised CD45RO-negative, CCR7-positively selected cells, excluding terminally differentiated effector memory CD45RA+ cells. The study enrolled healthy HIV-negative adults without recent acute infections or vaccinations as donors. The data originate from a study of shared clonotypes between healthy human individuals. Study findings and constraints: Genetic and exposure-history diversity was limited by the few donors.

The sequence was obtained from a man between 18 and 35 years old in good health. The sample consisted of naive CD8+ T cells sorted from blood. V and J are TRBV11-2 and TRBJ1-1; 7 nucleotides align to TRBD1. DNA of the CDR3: TGTGCCAGCAGCTTGGAAGGGGGCGCCCACACTGAAGCTTTCTTT. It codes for CASSLEGGAHTEAFF.